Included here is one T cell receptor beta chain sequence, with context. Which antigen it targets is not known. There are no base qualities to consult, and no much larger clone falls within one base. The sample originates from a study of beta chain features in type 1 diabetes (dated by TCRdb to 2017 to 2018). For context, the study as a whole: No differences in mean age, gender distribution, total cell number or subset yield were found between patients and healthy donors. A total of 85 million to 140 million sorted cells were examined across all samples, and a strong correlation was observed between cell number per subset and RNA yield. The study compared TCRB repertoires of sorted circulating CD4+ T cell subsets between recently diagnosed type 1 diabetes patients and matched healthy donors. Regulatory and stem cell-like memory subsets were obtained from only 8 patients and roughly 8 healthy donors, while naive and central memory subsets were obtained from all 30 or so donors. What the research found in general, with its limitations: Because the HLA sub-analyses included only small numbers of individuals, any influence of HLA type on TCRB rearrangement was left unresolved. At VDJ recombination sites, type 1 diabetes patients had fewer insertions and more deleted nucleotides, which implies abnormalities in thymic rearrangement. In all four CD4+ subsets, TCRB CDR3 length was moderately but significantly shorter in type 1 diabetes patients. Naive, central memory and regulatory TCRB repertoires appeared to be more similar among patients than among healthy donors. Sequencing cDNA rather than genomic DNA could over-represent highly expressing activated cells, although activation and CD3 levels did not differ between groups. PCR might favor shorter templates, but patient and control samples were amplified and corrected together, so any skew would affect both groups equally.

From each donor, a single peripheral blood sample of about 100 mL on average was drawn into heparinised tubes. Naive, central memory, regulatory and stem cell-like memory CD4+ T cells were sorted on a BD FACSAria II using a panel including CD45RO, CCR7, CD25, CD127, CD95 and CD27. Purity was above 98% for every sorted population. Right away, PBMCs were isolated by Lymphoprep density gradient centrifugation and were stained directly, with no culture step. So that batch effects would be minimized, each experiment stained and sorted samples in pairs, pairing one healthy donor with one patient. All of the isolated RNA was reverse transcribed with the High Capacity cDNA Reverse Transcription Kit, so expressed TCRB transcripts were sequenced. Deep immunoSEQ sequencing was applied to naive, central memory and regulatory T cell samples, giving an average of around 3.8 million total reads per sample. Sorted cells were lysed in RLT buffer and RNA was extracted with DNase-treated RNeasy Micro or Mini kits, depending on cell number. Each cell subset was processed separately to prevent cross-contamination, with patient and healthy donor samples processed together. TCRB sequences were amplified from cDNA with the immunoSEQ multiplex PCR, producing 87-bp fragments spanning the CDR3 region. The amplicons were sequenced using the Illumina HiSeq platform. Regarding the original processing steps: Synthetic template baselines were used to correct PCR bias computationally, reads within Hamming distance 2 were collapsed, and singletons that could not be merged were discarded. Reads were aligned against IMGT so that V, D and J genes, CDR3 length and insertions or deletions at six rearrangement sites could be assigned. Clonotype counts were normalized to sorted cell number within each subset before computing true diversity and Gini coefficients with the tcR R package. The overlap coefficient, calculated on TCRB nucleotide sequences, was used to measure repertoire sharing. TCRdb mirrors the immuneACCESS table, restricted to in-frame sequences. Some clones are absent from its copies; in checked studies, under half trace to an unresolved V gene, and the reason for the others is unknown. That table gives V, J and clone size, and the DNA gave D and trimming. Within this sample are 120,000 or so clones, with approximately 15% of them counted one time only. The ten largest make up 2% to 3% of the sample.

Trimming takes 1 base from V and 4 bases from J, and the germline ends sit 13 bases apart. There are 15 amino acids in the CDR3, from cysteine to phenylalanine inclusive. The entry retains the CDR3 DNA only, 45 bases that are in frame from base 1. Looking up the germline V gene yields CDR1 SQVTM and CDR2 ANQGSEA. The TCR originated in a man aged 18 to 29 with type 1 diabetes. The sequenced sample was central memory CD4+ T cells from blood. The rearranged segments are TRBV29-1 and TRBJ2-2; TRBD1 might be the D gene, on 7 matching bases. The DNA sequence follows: TGCAGCGTTGAAGTAGGGGGGACAGTCACCGGGGAGCTGTTTTTT. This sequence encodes CSVEVGGTVTGELFF.